These 29 T cell receptor beta chains were sequenced from one sample in a study of Ad26.COV2.S vaccination and SARS-CoV-2 variants. Treatment of the sample: some 20 received Ad26.COV2.S at low or high dose, single or two shots; about 5 received placebo; per-sample allocation not given. Sampling occurred on day 63 after the first vaccine or placebo injection. Using immunoSEQ multiplex PCR, the repertoire was profiled, and TCRdb retains in-frame clones only, with some absent. The table has fewer than 800,000 clones, 89% seen once. The sequences come from peripheral blood, collected in a trial of Ad26.COV2.S vaccine versus placebo. Receptors originate from a person aged 18-65 years who received the Ad26.COV2.S COVID-19 vaccine or a placebo.

The V and J genes are TRBV15 and TRBJ1-4; D gene ambiguous. Germline V gene sequence: CDR1 LNHNV, CDR2 YYDKDF (reference sequence). CDR3 length equals 15 residues. The V and J ends lost 2 bases and 0 bases respectively, with 7 bases between them. The CDR3 DNA sequence: TGTGCCACCAGCAGACAGCCAGCAACTAATGAAAAACTGTTTTTT. Amino acids: CATSRQPATNEKLFF.

V is TRBV18 and J is TRBJ2-2; D not certain. V was shortened by 1 base and J by 5 bases, with 11 bases between the two germline ends. CDR1 is KGHSH, CDR2 LQKENI, per germline. This CDR3 has 15 amino acids. The CDR3, as DNA: TGTGCCAGCTCACCACGGGAAGGCAGGACCGGGGAGCTGTTTTTT. It encodes CASSPREGRTGELFF.

The CDR3 sequence is CASSLTGGRNQPQHF. The CDR3 DNA reads as TGTGCCAGCAGCCTGACAGGAGGGCGCAATCAGCCCCAGCATTTT. This chain joins TRBV6-2 or TRBV6-3 and TRBJ1-5; possibly TRBD1 for D (6 bases). Germline V gives CDR1 MNHEY, CDR2 SVGEGT. CDR3 length: 15 residues. V dropped 6 bases and J dropped 2 bases, with 14 bases sitting between them.

The V call is TRBV10-3, the J call TRBJ1-5, with TRBD1 as a possible D gene (5 bases). With 0 bases removed from V and 7 bases from J, the gap between germline ends came to 13 bases. Germline CDR1 is ENHRY and CDR2 is SYGVKD. CDR3 size: 15 residues. CDR3: CAISESVGVGQPQHF. For the CDR3, the DNA is TGTGCCATCAGTGAGTCAGTGGGGGTCGGGCAGCCCCAGCATTTT.

This clone was recorded once. The chain couples TRBV5-6 to TRBJ1-1, with a tentative D call TRBD1 (5 bases). Germline-derived CDR1 and CDR2 are SGHDT and YYEEEE. The ends were cut back, 0 bases at V and 0 bases at J, with 18 bases in the middle. The CDR3 spans 18 residues. CDR3 sequence reads: CASSLVALARGMNTEAFF. In DNA, the CDR3 is TGTGCCAGCAGCTTGGTCGCCTTAGCGAGGGGTATGAACACTGAAGCTTTCTTT.

The V gene is TRBV20-1, the J gene TRBJ2-7; 7 bases fit TRBD2. CDR1 and CDR2 (germline): DFQATT, SNEGSKA (reference sequence). The CDR3 sequence is 13 residues long. The J segment lost 4 bases and the V segment lost 3 bases, leaving 6 bases of the junction unmatched. The CDR3, as DNA: TGCAGTGCTAGTTCGTTCGGGGGGTACGAGCAGTACTTC. This sequence encodes CSASSFGGYEQYF.

V gene TRBV14 combines with J gene TRBJ2-3, with no clear D. There are 15 residues in the CDR3. Germline V gene lookup returns CDR1 SGHDN and CDR2 FVKESK. Between the trimmed V and J ends, which lost 2 bases and 3 bases, there was a span of 12 bases. The CDR3 DNA reads TGTGCCAGCAGCCAAATAGTCACGGTAACAGATACGCAGTATTTT. Encoded protein: CASSQIVTVTDTQYF. The full variable domain, in which reference TRBV14 and TRBJ2-3 provide the parts outside the CDR3, is EAGVTQFPSHSVIEKGQTVTLRCDPISGHDNLYWYRRVMGKEIKFLLHFVKESKQDESGMPNNRFLAERTGGTYSTLKVQPAELEDSGVYFCASSQIVTVTDTQYFGPGTRLTVL.

DNA for the CDR3: TGTGCCTGGATCCCGGTCAACACCGGGGAGCTGTTTTTT. Encoded protein: CAWIPVNTGELFF. The genes are TRBV30 and TRBJ2-2; unclear D gene. The CDR3 totals 13 residues. Trimming left V 4 bases short and J 2 bases short, with 8 bases between. Germline V gives CDR1 GTSNPN, CDR2 SVGIG (reference sequence).

The chain combines TRBV20-1 with TRBJ1-1; D gene uncertain. V was cut by 0 bases and J by 6 bases, with 5 bases left in between. The CDR3 length is 11 residues. Germline V gene data show CDR1 as DFQATT and CDR2 as SNEGSKA (reference sequence). CDR3 bases: TGCAGTGCTAGAGATAGGTCTGAAGCTTTCTTT. Translating gives CSARDRSEAFF.

The V gene is TRBV27, the J gene TRBJ1-1; D might be TRBD1 (5 bases). From germline, CDR1 is MNHEY and CDR2 SMNVEV (reference sequence). Trimming removed 2 bases from V and 3 bases from J, with 19 bases in between. The CDR3 length is 17 residues. The CDR3 nucleotides read TGTGCCAGCAGTTTAAGCGTCTCCAGGGTTAAGGACACTGAAGCTTTCTTT. Protein: CASSLSVSRVKDTEAFF.

The chain employs TRBV20-1 and TRBJ2-7, with 8 bases that match TRBD2. Germline CDR1 is DFQATT and CDR2 is SNEGSKA (reference sequence). With 3 bases clipped from V and 0 bases from J, the junction kept 7 bases outside the gene matches. This CDR3 region has 15 residues. The CDR3 coding sequence is TGCAGTGCTAGTCCTGCTAGCGGGTCCTCCTACGAGCAGTACTTC. It encodes CSASPASGSSYEQYF.

J is TRBJ2-7 and V is TRBV3-1 (or the pseudogene TRBV3-2); TRBD2 matches at 8 bases. The germline V gene encodes CDR1 LGHDT and CDR2 YNNKEL (reference sequence). The J segment lost 3 bases and the V segment lost 1 base, leaving 8 bases of the junction unmatched. This CDR3 has 16 residues. CDR3: CASSQGDGAGGYEQYF. The DNA for the CDR3 is TGTGCCAGCAGCCAAGGGGATGGTGCGGGAGGCTACGAGCAGTACTTC.

V is TRBV3-1 (or the pseudogene TRBV3-2) and J is TRBJ2-3; a possible D gene is TRBD2 (5 bases). Germline values: CDR1 LGHDT, CDR2 YNNKEL (reference sequence). Trimming cost V 8 bases and J 6 bases, with 18 bases left between them. The CDR3 runs to 14 residues. This CDR3 is CASEPRNAGDTQYF. The CDR3 bases are TGTGCCAGCGAACCCAGGAACGCGGGCGATACGCAGTATTTT.

V is TRBV29-1 and J is TRBJ2-1, with D perhaps TRBD2 (7 bases). Germline V gives CDR1 SQVTM, CDR2 ANQGSEA. V was trimmed by 6 bases and J by 0 bases, leaving 15 bases between them. This CDR3 has 15 amino acids. CDR3: CSVPRGTTSYNEQFF. DNA of the CDR3: TGCAGCGTCCCGAGGGGGACTACCTCCTACAATGAGCAGTTCTTC.

The chain combines TRBV5-1 with TRBJ2-3; D call uncertain. The CDR3 length is 14 residues. CDR1 and CDR2 (germline): SGHRS, YFSETQ. V lost 4 bases to trimming and J lost 6 bases, with 15 bases between them. The CDR3 spells CASSPPFSADTQYF. CDR3 DNA sequence: TGCGCCAGCAGCCCACCTTTTAGTGCCGATACGCAGTATTTT.

Only one count was recorded for this clone. This rearrangement joins TRBV19 to TRBJ1-1; the D is unclear. The CDR3 runs to 12 residues. CDR1 and CDR2 (germline): LNHDA, SQIVND (reference sequence). The V end was cut by 7 bases, the J end by 2 bases, with 8 bases between. This CDR3 reads CASIRRNTEAFF. The CDR3 bases are TGTGCCAGTATTCGGAGAAACACTGAAGCTTTCTTT.

V is TRBV6-5 and J is TRBJ2-5; tentative D call: TRBD1 (5 bases). The ends were cut back, 10 bases at V and 5 bases at J, with 20 bases in the middle. CDR1 and CDR2 from the germline V gene are MNHEY and SVGAGI. The CDR3 consists of 14 residues. CDR3 sequence: CATLPAPRVETQYF. CDR3 DNA: TGTGCCACCCTACCGGCCCCCAGGGTGGAGACCCAGTACTTC.

The chain combines TRBV6-2 or TRBV6-3 with TRBJ1-1; D is possibly TRBD1 (5 bases). This CDR3 region has 14 residues. The V gene lost 5 bases and the J gene lost 6 bases, with 16 bases spanning the gap. CDR1 is MNHEY and CDR2 is SVGEGT in the germline V gene. The CDR3 protein is CASSTHTRGAEAFF. CDR3 coding DNA: TGTGCCAGCAGTACCCACACCCGGGGCGCTGAAGCTTTCTTT.

CDR3 nucleotides: TGTGCCAGCAGCTTAGGTGGCGGGGGGGCCAGACAAGAGACCCAGTACTTC. This sequence encodes CASSLGGGGARQETQYF. V and J are TRBV7-2 and TRBJ2-5, with 9 bases identical to TRBD2. The trim removed 1 base at V and 2 bases at J, leaving 8 bases unmatched. The CDR3 is 17 residues long. Germline V CDR1 and CDR2: SGHTA, FQGNSA.

This chain joins TRBV29-1 and TRBJ1-3, with D maybe TRBD1 (6 bases). CDR3 length equals 12 residues. V was cut by 3 bases and J by 8 bases, with 11 bases left in between. Per germline, CDR1 SQVTM and CDR2 ANQGSEA. The CDR3 sequence is CSVEGAGDTIYF. The CDR3 DNA reads TGCAGCGTTGAGGGGGCAGGGGACACCATATATTTT.

CDR3 DNA: TGTGCCAGCAGGTCTGGGGCCAACGTCCTGACTTTC. Protein: CASRSGANVLTF. This rearrangement joins TRBV6-6 to TRBJ2-6, with unresolved D. Germline loops: CDR1 MNHNY, CDR2 SVGAGI (reference sequence). This CDR3 spans 12 amino acids. The V end was cut by 6 bases, the J end by 1 base, with 1 base between.

The CDR3 spells CASSYPGQSGNEQYF. The CDR3 DNA reads TGTGCCAGCAGTTACCCGGGACAGAGCGGGAACGAGCAGTACTTC. V is TRBV6-5 and J is TRBJ2-7; the D gene could be TRBD1 or TRBD2 (7 bases each). Trimming cost V 2 bases and J 5 bases, with 16 bases left between them. The CDR3 spans 15 residues. From germline, CDR1 is MNHEY and CDR2 SVGAGI.

This clone was picked up many times. The rearrangement uses TRBV6-6 and TRBJ1-6, with D maybe TRBD1 (5 bases). CDR3 size: 11 residues. CDR1 is MNHNY and CDR2 is SVGAGI in the germline V gene (reference sequence). For the CDR3, the DNA is TGTGCTAGCGGGACTAATTCACCCCTCCACTTT. Its translation is CASGTNSPLHF.

The chain joins TRBV4-2 to TRBJ2-6; TRBD1 matches 9 bases. Germline V lookup: CDR1 LGHNA, CDR2 YNFKEQ. Losses at the gene ends were 0 bases for V and 4 bases for J; bases not matched to a gene: 13. The CDR3 is 20 amino acids. CDR3 coding DNA: TGTGCCAGCAGCCAAGATACTGGGACAGGGTCAGATCTCGGGGCCAACGTCCTGACTTTC. Residues: CASSQDTGTGSDLGANVLTF.

The chain carries TRBV5-4 and TRBJ1-4; D perhaps matches TRBD1 (5 bases). The CDR3 loop spans 14 amino acids. From germline, CDR1 is SGHNT and CDR2 YYREEE (reference sequence). Deletions cut 4 bases from V and 0 bases from J, with 7 bases between. The CDR3 DNA follows: TGTGCCAGCAGCCGGGGGACAACTAATGAAAAACTGTTTTTT. It encodes CASSRGTTNEKLFF.

The rearrangement uses TRBV18 and TRBJ1-3, with TRBD1 matching over 8 bases. The CDR3 sequence is 15 residues long. Trimming took 4 bases from V and 3 from J; bases not matched to a gene: 5. The germline gives CDR1 KGHSH, CDR2 LQKENI. CDR3 DNA: TGTGCCAGCTCACTAACGACAGGGGTTGGAAACACCATATATTTT. Protein: CASSLTTGVGNTIYF.

The chain joins TRBV12-3 or TRBV12-4 to TRBJ2-7; TRBD1 is a possible D gene (5 bases). The germline V and J ends were trimmed by 1 base and 5 bases, with 9 bases remaining between them. The CDR3 consists of 13 residues. The chain's CDR3 is CASSLEGQHEQYF. The CDR3, as DNA: TGTGCCAGCAGTTTAGAGGGGCAACACGAGCAGTACTTC.

The chain carries TRBV6-6 and TRBJ1-2; D unclear. CDR1 is MNHNY and CDR2 is SVGAGI in the germline V gene (reference sequence). The V end was cut by 6 bases, the J end by 3 bases, with 14 bases between. The CDR3 has 14 residues. The CDR3 DNA is TGTGCCAGCAGCCCACCCGGGAGCTACTATGGCTACACCTTC. The encoded protein is CASSPPGSYYGYTF.

The CDR3 nucleotides read TGTGCCAGTAGTCTTAATGCCGGGACGACTATCGAAAAACTGTTTTTT. This codes for CASSLNAGTTIEKLFF. This sequence joins TRBV19 and TRBJ1-4; D may be TRBD1 (5 bases). The CDR3 consists of 16 residues. Per the germline V gene, CDR1 is LNHDA and CDR2 is SQIVND (reference sequence). V was pared by 5 bases and J by 8 bases, with 21 bases between.